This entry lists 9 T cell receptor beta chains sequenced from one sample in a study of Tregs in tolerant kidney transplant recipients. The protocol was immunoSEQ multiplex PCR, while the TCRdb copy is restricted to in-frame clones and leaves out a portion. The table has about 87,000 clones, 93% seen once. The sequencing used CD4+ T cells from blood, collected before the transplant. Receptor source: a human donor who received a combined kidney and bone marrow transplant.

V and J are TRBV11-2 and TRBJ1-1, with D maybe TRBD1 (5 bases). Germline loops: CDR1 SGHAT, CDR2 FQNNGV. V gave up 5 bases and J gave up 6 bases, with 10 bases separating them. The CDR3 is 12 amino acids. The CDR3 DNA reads TGTGCCAGCAGCCGCAGGGAAGCTGAAGCTTTCTTT. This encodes CASSRREAEAFF.

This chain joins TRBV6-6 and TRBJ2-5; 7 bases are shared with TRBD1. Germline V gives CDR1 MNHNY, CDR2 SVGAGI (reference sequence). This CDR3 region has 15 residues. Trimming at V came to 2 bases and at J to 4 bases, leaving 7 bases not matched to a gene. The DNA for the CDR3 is TGTGCCAGCAGTTACACGCGGGCAGGGGGAGAGACCCAGTACTTC. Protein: CASSYTRAGGETQYF.

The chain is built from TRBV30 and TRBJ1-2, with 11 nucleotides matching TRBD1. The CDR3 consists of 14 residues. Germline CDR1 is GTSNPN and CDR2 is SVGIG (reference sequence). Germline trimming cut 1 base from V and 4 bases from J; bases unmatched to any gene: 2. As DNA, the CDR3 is TGTGCCTGGAGTGCGGACAGGGGGCCCTATGGCTACACCTTC. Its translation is CAWSADRGPYGYTF.

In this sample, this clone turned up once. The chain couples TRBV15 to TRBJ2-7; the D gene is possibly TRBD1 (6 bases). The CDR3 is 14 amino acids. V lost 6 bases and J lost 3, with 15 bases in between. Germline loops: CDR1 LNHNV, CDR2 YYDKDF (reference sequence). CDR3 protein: CATSPPGDLYEQYF. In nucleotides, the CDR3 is TGTGCCACCAGTCCTCCAGGGGACCTCTACGAGCAGTACTTC.

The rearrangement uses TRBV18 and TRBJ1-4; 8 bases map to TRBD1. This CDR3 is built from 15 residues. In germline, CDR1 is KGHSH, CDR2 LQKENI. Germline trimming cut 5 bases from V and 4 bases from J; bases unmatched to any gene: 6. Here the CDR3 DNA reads TGTGCCAGCTCAAGGACAGGGTCGGATAATGAAAAACTGTTTTTT. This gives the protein CASSRTGSDNEKLFF. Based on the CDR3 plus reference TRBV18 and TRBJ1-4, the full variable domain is NAGVMQNPRHLVRRRGQEARLRCSPMKGHSHVYWYRQLPEEGLKFMVYLQKENIIDESGMPKERFSAEFPKEGPSILRIQQVVRGDSAAYFCASSRTGSDNEKLFFGSGTQLSVL.

For the CDR3, the DNA is TGCAGTGCTAGTTTAGGAGCCGAGCAGTACTTC. It is translated as CSASLGAEQYF. V and J are TRBV20-1 and TRBJ2-7; D gene uncertain. The germline gives CDR1 DFQATT, CDR2 SNEGSKA (reference sequence). This CDR3 is built from 11 residues. The V gene lost 3 bases and the J gene lost 6 bases, with 9 bases spanning the gap.

CDR3 residues: CASSTIAGGEQFF. CDR3 coding DNA: TGTGCCAGCAGTACGATAGCGGGAGGGGAGCAGTTCTTC. This chain connects TRBV6-4 to TRBJ2-1; TRBD2 matches 11 bases. The CDR3 runs 13 residues. Per the germline V gene, CDR1 is MRHNA and CDR2 is SNTAGT. V shed 5 bases and J 10 bases; nucleotides not matched to a gene: 4.

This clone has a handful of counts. CDR3 nucleotides: TGTGCCAGCAGTTTGCGGGCTGGAGAAAAACTGTTTTTT. Translation: CASSLRAGEKLFF. The genes are TRBV2 and TRBJ1-4; D gene unclear. The CDR3 contains 13 residues. Trimming left V 5 bases short and J 8 bases short, with 12 bases between. The germline V gene encodes CDR1 SNHLY and CDR2 FYNNEI.

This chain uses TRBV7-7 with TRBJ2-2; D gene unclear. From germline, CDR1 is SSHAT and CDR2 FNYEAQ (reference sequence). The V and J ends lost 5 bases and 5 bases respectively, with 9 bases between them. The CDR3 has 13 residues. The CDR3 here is CASSPTVTGELFF. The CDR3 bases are TGTGCCAGCAGCCCTACAGTAACCGGGGAGCTGTTTTTT.